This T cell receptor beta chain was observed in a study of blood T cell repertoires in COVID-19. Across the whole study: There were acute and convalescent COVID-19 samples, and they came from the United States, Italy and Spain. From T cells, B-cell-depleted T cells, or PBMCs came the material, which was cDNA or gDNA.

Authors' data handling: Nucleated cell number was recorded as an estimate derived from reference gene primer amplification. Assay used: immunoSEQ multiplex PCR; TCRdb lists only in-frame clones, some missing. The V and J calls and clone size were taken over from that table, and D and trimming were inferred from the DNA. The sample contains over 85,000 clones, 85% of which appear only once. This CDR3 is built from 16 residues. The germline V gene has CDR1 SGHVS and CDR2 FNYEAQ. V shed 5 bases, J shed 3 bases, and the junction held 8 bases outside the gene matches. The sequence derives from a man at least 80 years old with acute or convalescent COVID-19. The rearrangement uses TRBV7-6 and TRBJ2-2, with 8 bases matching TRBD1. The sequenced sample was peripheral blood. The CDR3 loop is CASSRVTGADTGELFF. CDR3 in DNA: TGTGCCAGCAGCCGGGTGACAGGGGCGGACACCGGGGAGCTGTTTTTT.